This is a list of T cell receptor beta chains from one sample in a study of T cells after yellow fever vaccination. TCRdb redid the calling of the 5' RACE reads with MiXCR, one entry per CDR3 protein. The sample has 550,000 to 750,000 distinct CDR3 sequences, roughly 14% seen once. Sequenced material: PBMCs, taken on the day of the yellow fever booster vaccination. The origin of the receptors is a young man who received the YFV17D yellow fever vaccine. CDR3s include the opening cysteine and the closing phenylalanine or tryptophan. The D gene is left open where the match is weak. The listing skips clone size in some rows; elsewhere it reads once, few, many or a size class.

few	TRBD1	TRBV14	TRBJ2-7	TGTGCCAGCAGCCAATGGACAGGGAACGAGCAGTACTTC	CASSQWTGNEQYF
few	NA	TRBV12-3/TRBV12-4	TRBJ2-3	TGTGCCAGCAGTTTAGAACTTACCACAGATACGCAGTATTTT	CASSLELTTDTQYF
NA	TRBD2	TRBV7-2	TRBJ2-5	TGTGCCAGCAGCTTATCCGCGGGAGTTTTCGAGACCCAGTACTTC	CASSLSAGVFETQYF
NA	NA	TRBV29-1	TRBJ1-3	TGCAGCGTTGCTAAAGGGAACTCTGGAAACACCATATATTTT	CSVAKGNSGNTIYF
few	NA	TRBV4-2	TRBJ1-2	TGTGCCAGCAGCCAAGATAAGGCGTATGGCTACACCTTC	CASSQDKAYGYTF
few	TRBD2	TRBV6-1	TRBJ2-5	TGTGCCAGCAGCTCGGGACTAGACGGGTGGGGAACCCAGTACTTC	CASSSGLDGWGTQYF
NA	NA	TRBV6-5	TRBJ2-3	TGTGCCAGCAGTTATGGCCGTGGAGATACGCAGTATTTT	CASSYGRGDTQYF
few	NA	TRBV10-3	TRBJ2-7	TGTGCCATCAGGGTCGGGGAGACCTACGAGCAGTACTTC	CAIRVGETYEQYF
NA	NA	TRBV7-9	TRBJ2-2	TGTGCCAGCAACCACCCGGACCAGAACACCGGGGAGCTGTTTTTT	CASNHPDQNTGELFF
NA	NA	TRBV10-3	TRBJ1-4	TGTGCCATCAGTGAGAACGGGGGAGTATCTGAAAAACTGTTTTTT	CAISENGGVSEKLFF
NA	NA	TRBV20-1	TRBJ2-5	TGCAGTGCTAGAGTCAGGCGGTCTCAAGAGACCCAGTACTTC	CSARVRRSQETQYF
NA	NA	TRBV30	TRBJ1-1	TGTGCCTGGAACGGGCAGAACACTGAAGCTTTCTTT	CAWNGQNTEAFF
NA	NA	TRBV7-2	TRBJ2-7	TGTGCCAGCAGCTTAGTGGCCGGCCAAACCTACGAGCAGTACTTC	CASSLVAGQTYEQYF
many	TRBD1	TRBV6-1	TRBJ2-7	TGTGCCAGCAGTGAAGCCGGGACAGGGTACGAGCAGTACTTC	CASSEAGTGYEQYF
few	NA	TRBV27	TRBJ2-1	TGTGCCAGCAGTTCAATATCCCGGGTGGGGAACAATGAGCAGTTCTTC	CASSSISRVGNNEQFF